This passage covers 9 T cell receptor beta chains from one sample sequenced in a study of patients and donors after allogeneic stem cell transplantation. TCRdb re-derived calls from the RT-PCR reads in MiXCR, one entry per CDR3 protein. Among approximately 24,000 distinct CDR3 sequences listed, approximately 42% were seen once. The source material was blood, either unsorted or a sorted T cell fraction (not recorded which). The source of these receptors is a human donor who was either an allogeneic HSCT recipient or a stem cell or donor lymphocyte infusion donor (not recorded which). It is not recorded whose cells these are; they may come from a transplant donor.

CDR3 region: CASSFSWGGEGNTIYF. The CDR3 nucleotides read TGTGCCAGCAGCTTCAGCTGGGGAGGGGAGGGAAACACCATATATTTT. The rearrangement uses TRBV7-2 and TRBJ1-3; TRBD1 might be the D (5 bases). Per the germline V gene, CDR1 is SGHTA and CDR2 is FQGNSA. V lost 3 bases to trimming and J lost 4 bases, with 16 bases between them. The CDR3 loop spans 16 amino acids.

This clonotype was seen a few times. The chain has TRBV20-1 and TRBJ2-4; 7 nucleotides match TRBD2. After removal of 0 bases from V and 0 bases from J, the junction contained 14 bases not matched to a gene. Germline V gives CDR1 DFQATT, CDR2 SNEGSKA (reference sequence). CDR3 length: 19 amino acids. The CDR3 spells CSARDFLVGGSLAKNIQYF. The CDR3 DNA reads as TGCAGTGCTAGAGACTTCCTCGTGGGCGGGAGTCTAGCCAAAAACATTCAGTACTTC.

V is TRBV5-8 and J is TRBJ2-5, with 8 bases aligning to TRBD2. Trimming cost V 1 base and J 4 bases; bases outside gene matches: 6. This CDR3 has 15 amino acids. Germline loops: CDR1 SGHTS, CDR2 YDEGEE. The CDR3 DNA is TGTGCCAGCAGCTTGTTAGGACTAGCCGGAGAGACCCAGTACTTC. This encodes CASSLLGLAGETQYF.

The genes are TRBV20-1 and TRBJ2-2; D is undetermined. The CDR3 is 16 residues long. The V and J ends lost 5 bases and 0 bases respectively, with 16 bases between them. Per the germline V gene, CDR1 is DFQATT and CDR2 is SNEGSKA (reference sequence). The CDR3 loop is CSAEATDAANTGELFF. For the CDR3, the DNA is TGCAGTGCTGAGGCTACCGATGCCGCGAACACCGGGGAGCTGTTTTTT.

This chain connects TRBV7-6 to TRBJ2-7; 7 bases line up with TRBD1. The CDR3 runs to 15 residues. The germline V gene encodes CDR1 SGHVS and CDR2 FNYEAQ. The ends lost 0 bases at V and 0 bases at J; junction bases unmatched: 2. The CDR3 DNA reads TGTGCCAGCAGCTTAGCCGGGACAGCCTCCTACGAGCAGTACTTC. As protein: CASSLAGTASYEQYF.

The rearrangement joins TRBV27 to TRBJ1-1; D call uncertain. CDR3 length: 10 amino acids. Trimming cost V 1 base and J 11 bases, with 5 bases left between them. Germline-derived CDR1 and CDR2 are MNHEY and SMNVEV (reference sequence). CDR3 region: CASSLCGAFF. The CDR3 nucleotides are TGTGCCAGCAGTTTATGTGGCGCTTTCTTT.

The gene calls are TRBV20-1 and TRBJ2-1, with 7 bases matching TRBD2. There are 15 residues in the CDR3. The germline gives CDR1 DFQATT, CDR2 SNEGSKA (reference sequence). V dropped 5 bases and J dropped 4; count of bases not matched to a gene: 11. The CDR3 is CSASRRAGEYNEQFF. Written as DNA, the CDR3 is TGCAGTGCTTCCCGTAGGGCGGGAGAGTACAATGAGCAGTTCTTC.

The chain is built from TRBV5-1 and TRBJ1-2; D might be TRBD1 (5 bases). The V end lost 2 bases, the J end lost 3 bases, and 11 bases lay between the germline ends. CDR3 length equals 14 residues. The germline CDR1 and CDR2 sequences are SGHRS and YFSETQ. The CDR3 nucleotides read TGCGCCAGCAGCTTCGGGGGGTCTTACTATGGCTACACCTTC. Protein product: CASSFGGSYYGYTF.

This clonotype appeared a few times. The chain links TRBV6-5 to TRBJ2-7; 12 nucleotides line up with TRBD2. Germline assignment: CDR1 MNHEY and CDR2 SVGAGI. The CDR3 spans 15 residues. V lost 6 bases to trimming and J lost 3 bases; unmatched junction nucleotides: 6. The chain's CDR3 is CASRTGLAGLYEQYF. The CDR3 coding sequence is TGTGCCAGCAGAACCGGACTAGCGGGGCTCTACGAGCAGTACTTC.